This passage covers 2 T cell receptor beta chains from one sample sequenced in a study of human T cells and chemical hapten exposure (dated by TCRdb to about 2021). The method was RACE. Data came from a NextSeq 500. In-frame beta chains were kept once TCRdb had trimmed the public reads at Q25 with fastp and called clones with MiXCR. Every distinct CDR3 protein forms one entry, paired with its most common genes and DNA. The sample table shows over 30,000 distinct CDR3 sequences, and more than 8% are seen once. The top ten constitute roughly 27% of the sample. The time point label corresponds to: patch test 3, about 24 weeks after DPC sensitization. In light of the paper, this sample's treatment or condition label describes: therapeutic diphenylcyclopropenone sensitization with weekly scalp DPC. Unfractionated whole blood was collected in Tempus Blood RNA tubes, and total RNA was extracted from that blood.

Material: whole blood, obtained in connection with sensitization to the hapten diphenylcyclopropenone (DPC). These receptors originate from a man in his forties or fifties with alopecia areata. Some clones in this sample may be carry-over from other donors' samples.

The chain uses TRBV29-1 and TRBJ1-1; a possible D gene is TRBD1 (6 bases). V lost 7 bases and J lost 4, with 13 bases in between. CDR3 size: 12 residues. The germline CDR1 and CDR2 sequences are SQVTM and ANQGSEA. Written as DNA, the CDR3 is TGCAGCGCCGAAGGGGGAGGCACTGAAGCTTTCTTT. Its protein product is CSAEGGGTEAFF.

This clonotype was counted ten times or more. CDR3 sequence: CASSELGQWTEAFF. The CDR3 coding sequence is TGCGCCAGCAGTGAGTTGGGACAGTGGACTGAAGCTTTCTTT. The chain employs TRBV10-2 and TRBJ1-1; 7 bases map to TRBD1. In germline, CDR1 is WSHSY, CDR2 SAAADI. The CDR3 consists of 14 residues. The V segment lost 1 base and the J segment 5 bases; nucleotides outside the gene matches: 4.